This TCR beta chain derives from a study of blood T cell repertoires in COVID-19. The repertoire was sequenced with immunoSEQ multiplex PCR; TCRdb's copy has only in-frame clones and lacks some. This sample has 95,000 or so clones, with around 88% found just once. V gave up 11 bases and J gave up 7 bases; unmatched junction bases: 8. The CDR3 totals 13 residues. Germline V lookup: CDR1 SEHNR, CDR2 FQNEAQ (reference sequence). V usage is TRBV7-9 and J usage is TRBJ1-4; 9 bases align to TRBD1. This clonotype was obtained from a man at least 80 years old with active or convalescent COVID-19. Material for sequencing was peripheral blood. The CDR3 here is CAGQGQGGEKLFF. Written as DNA, the CDR3 is TGTGCCGGACAGGGGCAGGGAGGTGAAAAACTGTTTTTT.